Listed below are T cell receptor beta chains from one sample, sequenced in a study of T cell repertoires in cytomegalovirus infection. No antigen is known for these receptors. A single record per CDR3 protein comes from TCRdb applying MiXCR to the reads. The table lists around 770,000 distinct CDR3 sequences, 25% to 30% of them singletons. The sequencing used cultured CD8+ T cells from PBMCs, collected from culture after CMV antigen stimulation. These TCRs come from a human donor in good health (CMV status not recorded). Some clones in this sample may be carry-over from other donors' samples. The CDR3 runs from the conserved cysteine through the conserved F or W. D genes are given only for firm matches. Clone size is given for some rows only: seen once, a few or many times, or a class if the clone is expanded.

size: few; D: TRBD2; J: TRBJ2-1; V: TRBV4-2; DNA: TGTGCCAGCAGCCAAGTCTGGCCTTTGGGACTAGGGCTGTTCAATGAGCAGTTCTTC; CDR3: CASSQVWPLGLGLFNEQFF
size: .; D: .; J: TRBJ1-2; V: TRBV20-1; DNA: TGTAGTGCTAGAGATGACCCGACAGATAACTATGGCTACACCTTC; CDR3: CSARDDPTDNYGYTF
size: .; D: .; J: TRBJ2-4; V: TRBV6-6; DNA: TGTGCCAGCAACCCATTTGTGGGGGCTGGCATTCAGTACTTC; CDR3: CASNPFVGAGIQYF
size: .; D: TRBD2; J: TRBJ2-1; V: TRBV12-5; DNA: TGTGCTAGTGGTTTTTCGCTAGCGGGGGGCGAGTACAATGAGCAGTTCTTC; CDR3: CASGFSLAGGEYNEQFF
size: few; D: TRBD2; J: TRBJ2-1; V: TRBV14; DNA: TGTGCCAGCAGCCAAGGCTCACTAGCGGAGCAGTTCTTC; CDR3: CASSQGSLAEQFF
size: .; D: .; J: TRBJ2-4; V: TRBV6-6; DNA: TGTGCCAGCAGTTACGGGGGTCTAGGGGACATTCAGTACTTC; CDR3: CASSYGGLGDIQYF
size: few; D: .; J: TRBJ2-1; V: TRBV2; DNA: TGTGCCATAAGGGGCCCAGGGATGAATGAGCAGTTCTTC; CDR3: CAIRGPGMNEQFF
size: once; D: .; J: TRBJ2-3; V: TRBV15; DNA: TGTGCCACCAGCAGACTCAGACTAGATCTAGATACGCAGTATTTT; CDR3: CATSRLRLDLDTQYF
size: .; D: .; J: TRBJ2-3; V: TRBV20-1; DNA: TGCAGTGGTAGAGGCACAGATACGCAGTATTTT; CDR3: CSGRGTDTQYF
size: .; D: .; J: TRBJ2-1; V: TRBV6-6; DNA: TGTGCCAGCAGTTACCGAGGGGGGGGGCTCAACAATGAGCAGTTCTTC; CDR3: CASSYRGGGLNNEQFF
size: .; D: TRBD2; J: TRBJ2-5; V: TRBV27; DNA: TGTGCCAGCAGTCTGCGTAGGACTAGCCAAGAGACCCAGTACTTC; CDR3: CASSLRRTSQETQYF
size: .; D: .; J: TRBJ2-1; V: TRBV19; DNA: TGTGCCAGTAGCGCTTCCATCTCGAACAATGAGCAGTTCTTC; CDR3: CASSASISNNEQFF
size: many; D: .; J: TRBJ2-5; V: TRBV7-9; DNA: TGTGCCAGCAGCTTACGGGGGCAGGTCTCTGAGACCCAGTACTTC; CDR3: CASSLRGQVSETQYF
size: .; D: .; J: TRBJ2-1; V: TRBV24-1; DNA: TGTGCCACCAGTGATTTGAAGTACAATGAGCAGTTCTTC; CDR3: CATSDLKYNEQFF
size: .; D: .; J: TRBJ1-5; V: TRBV6-2/TRBV6-3; DNA: TGTGCCAGCAACCTACAACCGGGGGGCAATCAGCCCCAGCATTTT; CDR3: CASNLQPGGNQPQHF
size: few; D: TRBD1; J: TRBJ1-5; V: TRBV20-1; DNA: TGCAGTGCTAGAGACAGGGACAGGATGACCAATCAGCCCCAGCATTTT; CDR3: CSARDRDRMTNQPQHF
size: .; D: .; J: TRBJ2-5; V: TRBV19; DNA: TGTGCCAGTAGTATGACAGGGGAGGGGGAGACCCAGTACTTC; CDR3: CASSMTGEGETQYF
size: few; D: TRBD2; J: TRBJ2-3; V: TRBV4-3; DNA: TGCGCCAGCAGCCAAGATGGAAGCGGGGGGGCCAAAGATACGCAGTATTTT; CDR3: CASSQDGSGGAKDTQYF
size: few; D: .; J: TRBJ2-7; V: TRBV7-8; DNA: TGTGCCAGCAGCCCCCAGCAGGGGCCAACCTACGAGCAGTACTTC; CDR3: CASSPQQGPTYEQYF
size: .; D: .; J: TRBJ1-1; V: TRBV12-5; DNA: TGTGCTAGTGAAGAGGGTATCGGGAACACTGAAGCTTTCTTT; CDR3: CASEEGIGNTEAFF
size: many; D: TRBD1; J: TRBJ1-1; V: TRBV19; DNA: TGTGCCAGTAGTCCGGGGACAGGGGGACCCGGACCCAACACTGAAGCTTTCTTT; CDR3: CASSPGTGGPGPNTEAFF
size: few; D: .; J: TRBJ1-5; V: TRBV6-8; DNA: TGTGCCAGCAGTTACCTCAGAGATACCAATCAGCCCCAGCATTTT; CDR3: CASSYLRDTNQPQHF
size: .; D: TRBD1; J: TRBJ1-2; V: TRBV6-6; DNA: TGTGCCAGCAGTCCTGCGGACAGGGAAACTAACTATGGCTACACCTTC; CDR3: CASSPADRETNYGYTF
size: many; D: TRBD2; J: TRBJ2-5; V: TRBV12-3/TRBV12-4; DNA: TGTGCCAGCAGTTTAGAGGGAGGACTAGCGGGGGCTACGTACCAAGAGACCCAGTACTTC; CDR3: CASSLEGGLAGATYQETQYF
size: .; D: TRBD1; J: TRBJ2-5; V: TRBV19; DNA: TGTGCCAGCAGAACAGGGGGCGGCCAAGAGACCCAGTACTTC; CDR3: CASRTGGGQETQYF